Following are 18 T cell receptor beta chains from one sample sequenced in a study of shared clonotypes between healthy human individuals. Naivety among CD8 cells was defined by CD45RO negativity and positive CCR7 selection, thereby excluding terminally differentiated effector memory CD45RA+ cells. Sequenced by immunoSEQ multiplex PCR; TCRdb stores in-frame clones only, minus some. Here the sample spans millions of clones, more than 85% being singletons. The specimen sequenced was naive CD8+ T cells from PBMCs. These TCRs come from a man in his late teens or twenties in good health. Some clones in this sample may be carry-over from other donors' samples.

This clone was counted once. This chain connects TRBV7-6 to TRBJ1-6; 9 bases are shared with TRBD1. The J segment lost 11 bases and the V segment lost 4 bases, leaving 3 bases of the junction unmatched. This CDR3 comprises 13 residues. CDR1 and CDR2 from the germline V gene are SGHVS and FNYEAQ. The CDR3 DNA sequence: TGTGCCAGCAGCTGGGGACAGGGACCACCCCTCCACTTT. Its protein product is CASSWGQGPPLHF.

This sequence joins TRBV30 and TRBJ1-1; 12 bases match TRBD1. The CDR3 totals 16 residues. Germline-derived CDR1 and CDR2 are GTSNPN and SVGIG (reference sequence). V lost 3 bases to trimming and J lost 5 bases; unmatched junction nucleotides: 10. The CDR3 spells CAWRPGTGGGRTEAFF. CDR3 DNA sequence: TGTGCCTGGAGACCCGGGACAGGGGGCGGTCGGACTGAAGCTTTCTTT. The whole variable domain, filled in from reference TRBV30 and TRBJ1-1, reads SQTIHQWPATLVQPVGSPLSLECTVEGTSNPNLYWYRQAAGRGLQLLFYSVGIGQISSEVPQNLSASRPQDRQFILSSKKLLLSDSGFYLCAWRPGTGGGRTEAFFGQGTRLTVV.

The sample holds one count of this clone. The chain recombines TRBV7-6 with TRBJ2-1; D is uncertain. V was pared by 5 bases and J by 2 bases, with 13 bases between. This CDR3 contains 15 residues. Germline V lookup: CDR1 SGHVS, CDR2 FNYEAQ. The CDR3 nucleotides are TGTGCCAGCAGCGCCCGGCAGACGGCCTACAATGAGCAGTTCTTC. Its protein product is CASSARQTAYNEQFF. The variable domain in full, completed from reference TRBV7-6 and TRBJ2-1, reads GAGVSQSPRYKVTKRGQDVALRCDPISGHVSLYWYRQALGQGPEFLTYFNYEAQQDKSGLPNDRFSAERPEGSISTLTIQRTEQRDSAMYRCASSARQTAYNEQFFGPGTRLTVL.

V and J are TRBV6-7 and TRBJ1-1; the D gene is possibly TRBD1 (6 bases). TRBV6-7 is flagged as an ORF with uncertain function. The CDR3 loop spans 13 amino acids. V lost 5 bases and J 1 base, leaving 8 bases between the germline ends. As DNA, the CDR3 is TGTGCCAGCAGTCAACAGGGGAACACTGAAGCTTTCTTT. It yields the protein CASSQQGNTEAFF.

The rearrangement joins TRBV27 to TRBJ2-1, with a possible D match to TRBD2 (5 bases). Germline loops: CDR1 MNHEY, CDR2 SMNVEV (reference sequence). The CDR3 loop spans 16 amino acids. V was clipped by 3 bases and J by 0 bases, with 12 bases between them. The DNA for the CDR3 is TGTGCCAGCAGTTTCGTCCCGGGGAGCTCCTACAATGAGCAGTTCTTC. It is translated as CASSFVPGSSYNEQFF.

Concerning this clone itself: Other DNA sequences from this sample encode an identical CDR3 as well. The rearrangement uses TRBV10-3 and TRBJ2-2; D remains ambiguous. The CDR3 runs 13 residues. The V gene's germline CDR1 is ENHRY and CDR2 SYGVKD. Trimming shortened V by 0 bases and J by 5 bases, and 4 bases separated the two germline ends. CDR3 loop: CAISESGTGELFF. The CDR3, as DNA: TGTGCCATCAGTGAGTCCGGGACCGGGGAGCTGTTTTTT.

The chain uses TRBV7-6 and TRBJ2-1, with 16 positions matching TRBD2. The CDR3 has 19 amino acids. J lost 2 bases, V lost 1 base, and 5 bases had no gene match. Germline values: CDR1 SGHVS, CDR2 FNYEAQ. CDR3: CASSLVSGLAGGAYNEQFF. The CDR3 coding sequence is TGTGCCAGCAGCTTAGTTTCGGGACTAGCGGGAGGGGCCTACAATGAGCAGTTCTTC.

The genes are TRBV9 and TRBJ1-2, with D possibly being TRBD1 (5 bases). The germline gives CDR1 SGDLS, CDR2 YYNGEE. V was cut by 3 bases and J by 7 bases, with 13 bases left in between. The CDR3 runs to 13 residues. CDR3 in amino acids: CASSGRVWGGYTF. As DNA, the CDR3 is TGTGCCAGCAGCGGCAGGGTGTGGGGTGGCTACACCTTC.

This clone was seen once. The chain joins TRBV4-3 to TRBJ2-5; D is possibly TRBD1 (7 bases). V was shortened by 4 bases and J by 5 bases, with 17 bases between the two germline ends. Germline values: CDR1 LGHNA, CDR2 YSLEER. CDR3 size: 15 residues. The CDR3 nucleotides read TGCGCCAGCAGCCCCCGTGGAGGGGGCGAGGAGACCCAGTACTTC. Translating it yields CASSPRGGGEETQYF.

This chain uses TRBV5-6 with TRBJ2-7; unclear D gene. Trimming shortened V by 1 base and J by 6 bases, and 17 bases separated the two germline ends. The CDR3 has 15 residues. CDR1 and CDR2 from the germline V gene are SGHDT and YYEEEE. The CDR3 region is CASSLFSRPLGEQYF. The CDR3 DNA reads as TGTGCCAGCAGCTTGTTCTCCAGACCCCTAGGCGAGCAGTACTTC.

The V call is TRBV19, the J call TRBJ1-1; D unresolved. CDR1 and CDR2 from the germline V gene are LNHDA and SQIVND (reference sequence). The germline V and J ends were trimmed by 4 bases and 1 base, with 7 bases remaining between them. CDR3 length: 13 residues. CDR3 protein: CASSTTENTEAFF. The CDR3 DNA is TGTGCCAGTAGTACAACAGAGAACACTGAAGCTTTCTTT. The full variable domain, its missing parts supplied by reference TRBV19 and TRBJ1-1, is DGGITQSPKYLFRKEGQNVTLSCEQNLNHDAMYWYRQDPGQGLRLIYYSQIVNDFQKGDIAEGYSVSREKKESFPLTVTSAQKNPTAFYLCASSTTENTEAFFGQGTRLTVV.

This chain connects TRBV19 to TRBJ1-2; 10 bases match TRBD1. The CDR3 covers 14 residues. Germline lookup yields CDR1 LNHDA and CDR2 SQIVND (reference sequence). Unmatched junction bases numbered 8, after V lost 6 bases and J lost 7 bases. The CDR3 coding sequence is TGTGCCAGTAGCCCGGACAGGGGGTGGGCTGGCTACACCTTC. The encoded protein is CASSPDRGWAGYTF.

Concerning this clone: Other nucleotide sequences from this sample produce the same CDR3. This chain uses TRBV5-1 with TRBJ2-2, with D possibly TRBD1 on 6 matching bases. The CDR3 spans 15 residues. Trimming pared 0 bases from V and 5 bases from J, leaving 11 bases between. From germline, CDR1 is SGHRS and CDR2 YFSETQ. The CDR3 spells CASSLDRDTTGELFF. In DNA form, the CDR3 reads TGCGCCAGCAGCTTGGACAGGGACACGACCGGGGAGCTGTTTTTT.

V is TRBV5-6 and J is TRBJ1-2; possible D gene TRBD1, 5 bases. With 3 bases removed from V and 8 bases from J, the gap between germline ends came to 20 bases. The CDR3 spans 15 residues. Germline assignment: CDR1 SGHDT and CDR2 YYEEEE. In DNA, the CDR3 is TGTGCCAGCAGCTACGAGGGGTCGCGGGTGAAGGGCTACACCTTC. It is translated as CASSYEGSRVKGYTF.

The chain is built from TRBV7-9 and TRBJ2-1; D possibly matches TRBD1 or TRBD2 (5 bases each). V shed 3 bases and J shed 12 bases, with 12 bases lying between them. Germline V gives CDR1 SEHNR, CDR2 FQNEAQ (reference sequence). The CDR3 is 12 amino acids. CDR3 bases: TGTGCCAGCAGCTTTCTCGGGACGACGCAGTTCTTC. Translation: CASSFLGTTQFF.

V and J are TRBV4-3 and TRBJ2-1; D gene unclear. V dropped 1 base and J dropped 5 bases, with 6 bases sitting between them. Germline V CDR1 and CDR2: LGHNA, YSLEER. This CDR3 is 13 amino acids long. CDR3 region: CASSQGLNNEQFF. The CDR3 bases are TGCGCCAGCAGCCAAGGTCTGAACAATGAGCAGTTCTTC.

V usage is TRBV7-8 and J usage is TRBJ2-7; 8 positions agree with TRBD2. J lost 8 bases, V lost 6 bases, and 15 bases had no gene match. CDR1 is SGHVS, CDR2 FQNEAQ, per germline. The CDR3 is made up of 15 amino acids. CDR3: CASSPSGSRVEKQYF. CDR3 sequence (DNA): TGTGCCAGCAGTCCCAGCGGGAGCCGGGTGGAGAAGCAGTACTTC.

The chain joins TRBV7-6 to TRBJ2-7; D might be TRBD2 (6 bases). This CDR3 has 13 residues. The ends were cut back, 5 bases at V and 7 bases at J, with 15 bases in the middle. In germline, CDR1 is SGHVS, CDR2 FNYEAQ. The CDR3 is CASSPRESGEQYF. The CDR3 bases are TGTGCCAGCAGCCCCCGGGAGTCCGGGGAGCAGTACTTC. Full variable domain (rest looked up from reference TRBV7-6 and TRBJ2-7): GAGVSQSPRYKVTKRGQDVALRCDPISGHVSLYWYRQALGQGPEFLTYFNYEAQQDKSGLPNDRFSAERPEGSISTLTIQRTEQRDSAMYRCASSPRESGEQYFGPGTRLTVT.